This T cell receptor (beta chain) stems from a study of cytomegalovirus exposure and HLA in healthy donors. General study points: A later analysis linked a missense DCLRE1C variant to TCR beta V- and J-gene trimming. Through in vitro validation, three CMV-associated chains were shown to be specific for CMV antigens.

A multiplex PCR was run with 60 Vbeta primers and 13 Jbeta primers. Original methodology: An analysis performed later counted 73 million or so unique TCR beta chains (roughly 11 million of them shared). Clones were sequenced by immunoSEQ multiplex PCR, and TCRdb holds only the in-frame ones, with some missing. The DNA was the basis for D and trimming; V, J and clone size are from that table. The table lists 100,000 to 150,000 clones, 70% to 80% of them singletons. This clone was observed once. What it binds is not known. This sequence originates from a man between 35 and 55 years old in good health and CMV-seronegative. What was sequenced was PBMCs.

The CDR3 nucleotides read TGTGCCAGCTCACAGACAAAGAGAACTAGCACAGATACGCAGTATTTT. This codes for CASSQTKRTSTDTQYF. The chain couples TRBV18 to TRBJ2-3, with unresolved D. This CDR3 is 16 amino acids long. CDR1 and CDR2 (germline): KGHSH, LQKENI. Deletions cut 4 bases from V and 0 bases from J, with 14 bases between.